The T cell receptor beta chain described here comes from a study of blood T cell repertoires in COVID-19. Study in general: The origin of the acute and convalescent COVID-19 samples was the United States, Italy and Spain. PBMCs, B-cell-depleted T cells, or T cells provided the cDNA or gDNA that made up the material.

As processed by the authors: By means of reference gene primer amplification, nucleated cell counts were estimated. Clones were sequenced by immunoSEQ multiplex PCR, and TCRdb holds only the in-frame ones, with some missing. The V and J calls and clone size come from that table; D and trimming were worked out from the DNA. The sample lists about 78,000 clones, more than 80% occurring once. The CDR3 loop spans 14 amino acids. This receptor was obtained from an elderly woman with acute or convalescent COVID-19. The sequenced material came from peripheral blood. The chain combines TRBV21-1 with TRBJ2-7; the DNA was not used to check the table's D call, TRBD2. TRBV21-1 is given as a pseudogene. CDR3 DNA: TGTGCCAGCAGGTCTAGCGGGAAAGTACACGAGCAGTACTTC. Translating gives CASRSSGKVHEQYF.